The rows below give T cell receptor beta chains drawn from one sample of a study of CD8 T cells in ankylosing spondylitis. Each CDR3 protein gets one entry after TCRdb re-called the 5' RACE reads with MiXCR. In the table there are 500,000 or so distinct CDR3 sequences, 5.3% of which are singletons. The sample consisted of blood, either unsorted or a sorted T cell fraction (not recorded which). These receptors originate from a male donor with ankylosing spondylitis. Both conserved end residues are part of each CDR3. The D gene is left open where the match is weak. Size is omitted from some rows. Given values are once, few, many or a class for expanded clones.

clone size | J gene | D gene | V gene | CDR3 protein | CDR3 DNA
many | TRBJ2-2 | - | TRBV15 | CATSRDLGGYGELFF | TGTGCCACCAGCAGAGACCTTGGGGGATACGGGGAGCTGTTTTTT
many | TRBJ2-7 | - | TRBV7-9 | CASSLPLDSYEQYF | TGTGCCAGCAGCTTACCTCTGGACAGCTACGAGCAGTACTTC
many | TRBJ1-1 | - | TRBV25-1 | CASSEGGSEDTEAFF | TGTGCCAGCAGTGAAGGCGGGTCTGAAGACACTGAAGCTTTCTTT
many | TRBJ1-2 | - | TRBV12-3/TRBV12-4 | CASTSGTVQFYGYTF | TGTGCCAGCACCTCCGGGACTGTACAGTTCTATGGCTACACCTTC
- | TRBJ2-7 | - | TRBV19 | CAISAAVLNEQYF | TGTGCCATCAGCGCCGCGGTCCTCAACGAGCAGTACTTC
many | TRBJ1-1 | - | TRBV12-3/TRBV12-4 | CASSTSDRPNTEAFF | TGTGCCAGCAGTACCTCTGACAGGCCGAACACTGAAGCTTTCTTT
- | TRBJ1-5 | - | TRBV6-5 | CASSYSGGTAGPNQPQHF | TGTGCCAGCAGTTACTCGGGCGGGACGGCAGGACCCAATCAGCCCCAGCATTTT
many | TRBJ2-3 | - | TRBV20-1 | CSATDWAGDTQYF | TGCAGTGCTACCGACTGGGCCGGGGATACGCAGTATTTT
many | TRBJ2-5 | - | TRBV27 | CASSPLGGRGETQYF | TGTGCCAGCAGTCCCTTAGGGGGGCGGGGAGAGACCCAGTACTTC
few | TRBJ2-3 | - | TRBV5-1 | CASRGRGIGTDTQYF | TGCGCCAGCAGGGGACGGGGGATCGGTACAGATACGCAGTATTTT
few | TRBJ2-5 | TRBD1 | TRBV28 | CASSLRRTGEETQYF | TGTGCCAGCAGTTTGAGACGGACAGGAGAAGAGACCCAGTACTTC
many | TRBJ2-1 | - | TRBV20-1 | CSANGDYPYGEQFF | TGCAGTGCTAACGGCGATTACCCGTATGGTGAGCAGTTCTTC
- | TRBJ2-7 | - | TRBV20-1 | CSASPLRGPVEQYF | TGCAGTGCTAGCCCCTTGCGGGGCCCCGTCGAGCAGTACTTC
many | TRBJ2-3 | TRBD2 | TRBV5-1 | CASSFSLAGSIDTQYF | TGCGCCAGCAGCTTTTCCCTAGCGGGGTCGATAGATACGCAGTATTTT
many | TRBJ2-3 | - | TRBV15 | CATSRDRRGASTDTQYF | TGTGCCACCAGCAGAGATCGGAGGGGAGCGAGCACAGATACGCAGTATTTT
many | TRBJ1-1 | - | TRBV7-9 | CASRGRDTEAFF | TGTGCCAGCAGGGGTAGAGACACTGAAGCTTTCTTT
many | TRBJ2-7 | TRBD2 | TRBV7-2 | CASSWEGVYEQYF | TGTGCCAGCAGCTGGGAGGGCGTCTACGAGCAGTACTTC
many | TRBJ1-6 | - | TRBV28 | CASSFARIYNSPLHF | TGTGCCAGCAGTTTTGCCCGCATTTATAATTCACCCCTCCACTTT
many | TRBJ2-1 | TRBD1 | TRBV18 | CASSARDRGNEQFF | TGTGCCAGCTCAGCCCGGGACAGGGGGAATGAGCAGTTCTTC
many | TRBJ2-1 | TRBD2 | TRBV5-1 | CASSLPGLAGVRDNEQFF | TGCGCCAGCAGCCTACCGGGACTAGCGGGAGTCAGGGACAATGAGCAGTTCTTC
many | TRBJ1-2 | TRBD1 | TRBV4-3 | CASSQDVRQGRRYTF | TGCGCCAGCAGCCAAGATGTTCGACAGGGAAGGCGCTACACCTTC
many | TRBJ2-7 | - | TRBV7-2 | CASSRRTVLGEQYF | TGTGCCAGCAGCCGACGGACCGTTTTAGGAGAGCAGTACTTC
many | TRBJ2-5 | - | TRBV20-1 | CSACKDLNRETQYF | TGCAGTGCGTGCAAGGATCTCAATAGGGAGACCCAGTACTTC
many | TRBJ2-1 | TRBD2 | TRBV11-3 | CASSHLGGEASGASGEQFF | TGTGCCAGCAGCCACCTTGGGGGGGAGGCTAGCGGGGCTTCTGGTGAGCAGTTCTTC